This TCR beta chain is from a study of blood T cell repertoires in COVID-19. At the level of the study: There were acute and convalescent COVID-19 samples, and they came from the United States, Italy and Spain.

CDR3 length equals 13 residues. Trimming removed 0 bases at V and 7 bases at J, with 12 bases between. Germline V gene data show CDR1 as SQVTM and CDR2 as ANQGSEA. Assay used: immunoSEQ multiplex PCR; TCRdb lists only in-frame clones, some missing. The sample holds some 42,000 clones; around 94% are singletons and the top ten take approximately 8.3%. Sequencing was done on a sample of peripheral blood. This sequence joins TRBV29-1 and TRBJ1-1, with D maybe TRBD1 (6 bases). The clonotype originates from a man in his fifties or sixties with active COVID-19. CDR3 nucleotides: TGCAGCGTTGAAGATCCGACAGGCCTTGAAGCTTTCTTT. This translates into CSVEDPTGLEAFF.